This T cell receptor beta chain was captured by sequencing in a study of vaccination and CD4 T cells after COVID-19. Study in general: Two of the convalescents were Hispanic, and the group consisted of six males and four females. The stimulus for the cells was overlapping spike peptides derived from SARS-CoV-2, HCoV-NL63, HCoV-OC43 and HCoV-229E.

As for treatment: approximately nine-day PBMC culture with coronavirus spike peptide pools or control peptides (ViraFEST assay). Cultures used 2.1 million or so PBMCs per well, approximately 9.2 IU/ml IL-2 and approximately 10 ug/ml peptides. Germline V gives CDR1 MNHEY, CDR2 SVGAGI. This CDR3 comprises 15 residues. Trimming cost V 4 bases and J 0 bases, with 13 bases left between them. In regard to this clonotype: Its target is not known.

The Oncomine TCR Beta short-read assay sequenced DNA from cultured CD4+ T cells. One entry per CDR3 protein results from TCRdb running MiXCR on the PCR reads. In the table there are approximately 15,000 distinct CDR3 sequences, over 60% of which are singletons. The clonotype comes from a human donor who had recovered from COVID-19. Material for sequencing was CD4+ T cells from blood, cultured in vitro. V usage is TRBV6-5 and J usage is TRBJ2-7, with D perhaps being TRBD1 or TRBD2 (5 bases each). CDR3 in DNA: TGTGCCAGCAGTTCTAAGGGACGCAACTCCTACGAGCAGTACTTC. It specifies CASSSKGRNSYEQYF.